The 22 T cell receptor delta chains in this list originate from one sample, sequenced in a study of γδ T cells in repeated Plasmodium falciparum infection (dated by TCRdb to the early 2020s). Libraries were made using multiplex PCR. TCRdb shows the sequencer as Illumina MiSeq. TCRdb processed the public reads again with the CATT caller, after which rows with matching DNA were combined. The sample profile shows 50,000 or so delta-chain clones; 1.6% of them were found once. The ten largest clonotypes hold about 9.1% of the sample. For bulk TCR repertoire analysis, Vgamma9/Vdelta2+ and Vdelta2-negative gammadelta T cell populations were flow-sorted out of peripheral blood mononuclear cells. Sequenced material: gamma-delta T cells from blood. These receptors all stem from a pool of human donors (malaria-infected and uninfected, not separated).

Remarks on this clone: This DNA's translation and the protein TCRdb lists, from a much larger clone, do not match at residue 15, likely due to a read error; the protein shown is translated from the DNA. V is TRDV1 and J is TRDJ1; 8 nucleotides agree with TRDD2. The J gene, absent from TCRdb, was called here by matching the DNA to germline. The germline V gene has CDR1 TSWWSYY and CDR2 QGS. The CDR3 contains 21 residues. J was trimmed by 0 bases and V by 4 bases; bases with no gene match: 22. The CDR3 reads CALGGLPTRNSGRRHTDKLIF. CDR3 nucleotide sequence: TGTGCTCTTGGGGGGCTTCCTACGAGAAACTCCGGGCGTCGTCACACCGATAAACTCATCTTT.

In this sample, this clone turned up a few times. The genes are TRDV2 and TRDJ1; TRDD3 matches at 11 bases. No J segment appears in TCRdb, so it was assigned here by matching the sequence to germline. From germline, CDR1 is GEAIGNYY and CDR2 EKD. The V and J ends lost 0 bases and 3 bases, in that order; junction bases with no gene match: 11. The CDR3 has 18 amino acids. The CDR3 loop reads CACDTVEVGDTLADKLIF. The CDR3 region has the DNA TGTGCCTGTGACACCGTAGAAGTGGGGGATACGCTGGCCGATAAACTCATCTTT.

This clone was counted between two and nine times. The chain joins TRDV2 to TRDJ1; 12 nucleotides agree with TRDD3. The J gene was not available in TCRdb and was assigned here by matching the DNA to germline segments. Germline V gene lookup returns CDR1 GEAIGNYY and CDR2 EKD. The CDR3 consists of 16 residues. Trimming at V came to 3 bases and at J to 1 base, leaving 5 bases not matched to a gene. CDR3 in amino acids: CACDPGGYGSTDKLIF. CDR3 coding DNA: TGTGCCTGTGACCCTGGGGGATACGGAAGCACCGATAAACTCATCTTT.

This clone was seen many times. A far more abundant clone sits one base away, making this likely a read error. Different DNA sequences within this sample yield the same CDR3. J is TRDJ1 and V is TRDV1; possibly TRDD1 for D (5 bases). CDR3 length: 16 amino acids. Germline V gene sequence: CDR1 TSWWSYY, CDR2 QGS. CDR3: CALGEEEISLTDKLIF. The CDR3 region has the DNA TGTGCTCTTGGGGAAGAAGAAATCTCTCTTACCGATAAGCTCATCTTT.

As concerns this clone: The TCRdb protein, from a much larger clone, departs from this DNA's translation at residue 16, likely by read error; the protein shown derives from the DNA. This chain links TRDV1 with TRDJ1, with D maybe TRDD2 (6 bases). From germline, CDR1 is TSWWSYY and CDR2 QGS. There are 22 residues in the CDR3. The germline V and J ends were trimmed by 2 bases and 1 base, with 32 bases remaining between them. CDR3 sequence (DNA): TGTGCTCTTGGGGAAGAGTCCCCTCCTACCTCTGCTAGCTCTCCGTGCACCGATAAACTCATCTTT. Its translation: CALGEESPPTSASSPCTDKLIF.

This clone was observed a handful of times. For this DNA, TCRdb reports the protein of a much larger clone, which diverges at residue 19, most likely from a read error; the protein presented here is translated directly from the DNA. The J gene is TRDJ1, the V gene TRDV1; D may be TRDD2 or TRDD3 (7 bases each). Germline V lookup: CDR1 TSWWSYY, CDR2 QGS. Trimming left V 4 bases short and J 6 bases short, with 42 bases between. The length of the CDR3 is 23 residues. The chain's CDR3 is CALGAPFPTNYPLDWGPHNKLIF. CDR3 sequence (DNA): TGTGCTCTTGGGGCCCCGTTTCCTACTAACTACCCTCTTGACTGGGGACCACACAATAAACTCATCTTT.

In its sample, this clone was seen a few times. A far larger clone is off by one base, so a read error is likely. This sequence joins TRDV2 and TRDJ1; 7 nucleotides agree with TRDD3. The J gene, left out of TCRdb, was set here by checking the DNA against germline. Germline values: CDR1 GEAIGNYY, CDR2 EKD. This CDR3 region has 16 residues. The CDR3 DNA follows: TGTGCTTGTGACACCGCGGATACGCGGCTTCCCGATAAACTCATCTTT. Amino acid sequence: CACDTADTRLPDKLIF.

By sample fraction, this clone is medium-sized (0.01 to 0.1%). Other DNA sequences of this sample code for an identical CDR3. V usage is TRDV2 and J usage is TRDJ1; the match to TRDD3 covers 7 bases. The CDR3 has 17 residues. Unmatched junction bases numbered 17, after V lost 7 bases and J lost 1 base. CDR1 and CDR2 (germline): GEAIGNYY, EKD. The CDR3 sequence: CACDRMGGSPGTDKLIF. The CDR3 DNA reads as TGTGCCTGCGACCGGATGGGGGGATCTCCGGGCACCGATAAACTCATCTTT.

This clone came up many times. The likely explanation is a read error, given a far larger clone one base away. The same CDR3 can be traced to other DNA sequences in this sample. CDR3 sequence (DNA): TGTGCCTTTAGTGCGCGGCTGTGGGGGTACACCGATAAACTCATCTTT. The encoded protein is CAFSARLWGYTDKLIF. The genes are TRDV3 and TRDJ1, with a weak D call TRDD3 (6 bases). Per germline, CDR1 TVYSNPD and CDR2 GDNSRS (reference sequence). This CDR3 is 16 amino acids long. V lost 0 bases to trimming and J lost 0 bases, with 17 bases between them.

There are many counts of this clone. The junction shows a germline mismatch at one end, possibly a read error. The chain recombines TRDV1 with TRDJ1, with 12 bases aligning to TRDD3. In germline, CDR1 is TSWWSYY, CDR2 QGS. CDR3 length: 22 amino acids. CDR3 amino acids: CALGELPSFLRDWGIPADKLIF. The CDR3, as DNA: TGTGCTCTTGGGGAACTGCCCTCCTTCCTAAGGGACTGGGGGATACCTGCCGATAAACTCATTTTT.

This clone has a count of ten or more. V usage is TRDV1 and J usage is TRDJ3; 9 bases agree with TRDD3. This CDR3 is 22 amino acids long. Losses at the gene ends were 0 bases for V and 0 bases for J; bases not matched to a gene: 12. Germline lookup yields CDR1 TSWWSYY and CDR2 QGS. For the CDR3, the DNA is TGTGCTCTTGGGGAACTCCCCCCAAAAGGGGATACGCTCTCCTGGGACACCCGACAGATGTTTTTC. Translation gives CALGELPPKGDTLSWDTRQMFF.

This clone appeared a few times. TCRdb attributes to this sequence the protein of a much larger clone, which differs from the DNA translation at residue 14; a read error is likely, and the protein displayed is translated from the DNA. Other DNA sequences in the same sample also yield this CDR3. The V gene is TRDV1, but the J gene lacks a call; TRDD3 was called by the table and not checked on the DNA. Germline CDR1 reads TSWWSYY; CDR2 reads QGS. The CDR3 extends over 16 amino acids. The CDR3 coding sequence is TGTGCTCTTGGGGAAGAAGAAATCTCTCTTACCGATAAACACATCTTT. It encodes CALGEEEISLTDKHIF.

A note on this clone: TCRdb records a much larger clone's protein for this DNA, with a difference at residue 5 that likely arises from a read error; the protein given is the translation of the DNA. The chain has TRDV1 and TRDJ1; 11 nucleotides match TRDD3. TCRdb carries no J gene annotation; the J gene was assigned here by matching the DNA with germline. Germline CDR1 and CDR2: TSWWSYY and QGS. Trimming removed 4 bases from V and 3 bases from J; junction bases left unmatched: 22. The CDR3 loop spans 21 amino acids. The DNA for the CDR3 is TGTGCTCTTGGGGGACTTCACCCTACCCCAGATGGGGGATACGACCCCGATAAACTCATCTTT. Its protein product is CALGGLHPTPDGGYDPDKLIF.

For this clone: This DNA's translation and the protein TCRdb lists, from a much larger clone, do not match at residue 17, likely due to a read error; the protein shown is translated from the DNA. This chain links TRDV1 with TRDJ1; 7 bases line up with TRDD2. TCRdb offers no J gene call, so here the DNA was matched to germline to obtain one. V was clipped by 1 base and J by 7 bases; unmatched bases: 27. The CDR3 runs to 21 residues. Per the germline V gene, CDR1 is TSWWSYY and CDR2 is QGS. The CDR3 DNA sequence: TGTGCTCTTGGGGAACCGGCCTTCCTGGCCGGCTGGGACCATTTCGGCGGTAAACTCATCTTT. Encoded protein: CALGEPAFLAGWDHFGGKLIF.

This clone was seen a few times. This likely traces to a read error, being one base from a far larger clone. J gene calling gave no result, while the V gene is TRDV3; the DNA was not compared with TRDD3, the D call given in the table. This CDR3 has 19 residues. In germline, CDR1 is TVYSNPD, CDR2 GDNSRS (reference sequence). CDR3 residues: CAFIPRAGYWGIYTDKLIF. The CDR3 DNA reads as TGTGCCTTTATCCCCCGAGCCGGTTACTGGGGGATCTACACCGATAAGCTCATCTTT.

Turning to this clone: The protein TCRdb lists belongs to a much larger clone and differs from this DNA's translation at residue 14, which points to a read error; the protein shown is made from the DNA. The chain carries TRDV1 and TRDJ1; a weak D match, TRDD3 (5 bases). The CDR3 is 16 residues long. CDR1 and CDR2 from the germline V gene are TSWWSYY and QGS. The CDR3: CALGELLISQAGKRIF. CDR3 bases: TGTGCTCTTGGGGAACTGCTGATTTCCCAAGCGGGGAAACGCATCTTT.

A note on this clone: TCRdb's protein, taken from a much larger clone, differs from this DNA's translation at residue 3, likely owing to a read error; the protein displayed comes from the DNA. The chain employs TRDV2 and TRDJ1; 9 bases are a match to TRDD3. Germline matching of the DNA provided the J gene here, since TCRdb leaves it blank. CDR3 length: 17 residues. CDR1 and CDR2 from the germline V gene are GEAIGNYY and EKD. The CDR3 loop reads CARERLGDTHDTDKLIF. Here the CDR3 DNA reads TGTGCCCGTGAGAGACTCGGGGATACGCATGACACCGATAAACTCATCTTT.

This clone was detected only a few times. A far more abundant clone sits one base away, making this likely a read error. Other DNA sequences of this sample code for an identical CDR3. The chain joins TRDV2 to TRDJ1; TRDD3 aligns across 11 bases. From germline, CDR1 is GEAIGNYY and CDR2 EKD. The V gene end was trimmed by 3 bases and the J gene end by 0 bases; junction bases not matched to a gene: 8. This CDR3 region has 17 residues. In DNA form, the CDR3 reads TGTGCCTGTGACCCAGTGCTGGGGGATACCTACACCGATAAACTCATCTTT. Translation: CACDPVLGDTYTDKLIF.

Concerning this clone: TCRdb's listed protein matches a much larger clone and diverges from this DNA's translation at residue 7, likely through a read error; the protein shown comes from the DNA. V is TRDV1 and J is TRDJ1; 7 bases map to TRDD3. The J gene, left out of TCRdb, was set here by checking the DNA against germline. J lost 5 bases, V lost 0 bases, and 9 bases had no gene match. Germline CDR1 TSWWSYY, CDR2 QGS. The CDR3 runs 16 residues. The CDR3: CALGELYSKLGDKLIF. The CDR3 DNA sequence: TGTGCTCTTGGGGAACTATATAGCAAACTGGGGGATAAACTCATCTTT.

Concerning this clone: A far bigger clonotype differs at one base, so this is likely a read error. Other DNA sequences in the same sample also yield this CDR3. The gene calls are TRDV1 and TRDJ1; D call uncertain. TCRdb supplies no J gene; here it was assigned by aligning the nucleotide sequence to germline. Trimming shortened V by 4 bases and J by 2 bases, and 20 bases separated the two germline ends. This CDR3 region has 17 residues. CDR1 and CDR2 from the germline V gene are TSWWSYY and QGS. The DNA of the CDR3 is TGTGCTCTTGGGGGACCTAGCTTAGTGCCGTATACCGATAAACTCATCTTT. Translated: CALGGPSLVPYTDKLIF.

Note on this clone: A read error may produce the germline difference seen at one junction end. This chain joins TRDV1 and TRDJ2, with D possibly matching TRDD3 (5 bases). The J gene is absent in TCRdb and was assigned here via DNA matching to germline. Germline CDR1 reads TSWWSYY; CDR2 reads QGS. This CDR3 region has 15 residues. CDR3: CAWGPFWALTAQLFF. The CDR3 region has the DNA TGCGCTTGGGGCCCTTTTTGGGCTTTGACAGCACAACTCTTCTTT.

By sample share, this clone is medium-sized. One end of the junction varies from germline; a read error may be responsible. Different DNA sequences within this sample yield the same CDR3. The chain carries TRDV1 and TRDJ1; either TRDD2 or TRDD3 may fit D (9 bases each). The CDR3 sequence is 19 residues long. Germline V CDR1 and CDR2: TSWWSYY, QGS. In DNA form, the CDR3 reads TGTGCTCTTGGGGACCCTTCCTACGCTGGGGGATTCGCCACCGACAAACTCATCTTT. Protein sequence: CALGDPSYAGGFATDKLIF.